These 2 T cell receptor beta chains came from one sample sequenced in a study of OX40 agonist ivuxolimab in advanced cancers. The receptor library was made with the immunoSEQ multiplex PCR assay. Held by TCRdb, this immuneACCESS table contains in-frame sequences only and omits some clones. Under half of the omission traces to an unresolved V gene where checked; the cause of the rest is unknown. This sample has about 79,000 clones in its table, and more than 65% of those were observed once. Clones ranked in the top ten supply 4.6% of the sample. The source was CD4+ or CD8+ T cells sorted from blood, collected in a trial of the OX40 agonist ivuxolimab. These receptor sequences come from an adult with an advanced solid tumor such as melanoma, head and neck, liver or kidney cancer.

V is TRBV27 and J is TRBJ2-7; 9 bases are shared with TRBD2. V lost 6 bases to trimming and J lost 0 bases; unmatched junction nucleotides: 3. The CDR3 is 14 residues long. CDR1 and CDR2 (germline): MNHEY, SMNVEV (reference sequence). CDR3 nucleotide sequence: TGTGCCAGCAGGGAGACTAGCGGCTCCTACGAGCAGTACTTC. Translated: CASRETSGSYEQYF.

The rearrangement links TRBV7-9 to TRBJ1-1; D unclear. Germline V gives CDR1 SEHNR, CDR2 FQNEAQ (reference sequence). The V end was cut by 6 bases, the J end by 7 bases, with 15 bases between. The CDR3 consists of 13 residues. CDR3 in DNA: TGTGCCAGCAGTAGACACCAATCCCTTGAAGCTTTCTTT. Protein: CASSRHQSLEAFF.